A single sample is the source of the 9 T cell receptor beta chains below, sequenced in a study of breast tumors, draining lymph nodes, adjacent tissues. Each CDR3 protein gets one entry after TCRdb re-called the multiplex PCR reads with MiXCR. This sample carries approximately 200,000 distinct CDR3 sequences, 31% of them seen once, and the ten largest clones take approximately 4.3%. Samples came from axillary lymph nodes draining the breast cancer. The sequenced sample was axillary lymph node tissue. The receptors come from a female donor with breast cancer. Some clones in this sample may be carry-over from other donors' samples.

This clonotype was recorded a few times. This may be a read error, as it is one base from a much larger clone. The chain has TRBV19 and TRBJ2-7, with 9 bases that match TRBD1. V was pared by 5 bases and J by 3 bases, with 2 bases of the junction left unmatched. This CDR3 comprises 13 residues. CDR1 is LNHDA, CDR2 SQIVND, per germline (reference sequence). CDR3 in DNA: TGTGCCAGTAGTCACAGGGGGCTCTACGAGCAGTACTTC. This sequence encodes CASSHRGLYEQYF.

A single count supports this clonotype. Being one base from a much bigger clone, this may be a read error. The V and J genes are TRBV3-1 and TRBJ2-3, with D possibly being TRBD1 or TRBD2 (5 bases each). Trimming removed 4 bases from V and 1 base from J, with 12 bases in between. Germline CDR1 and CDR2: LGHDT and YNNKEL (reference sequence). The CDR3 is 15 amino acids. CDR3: CASSLGDAGTDTQYF. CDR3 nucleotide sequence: TGTGCCAGCAGCCTAGGGGACGCGGGCACAGATACGCAGTATTTT.

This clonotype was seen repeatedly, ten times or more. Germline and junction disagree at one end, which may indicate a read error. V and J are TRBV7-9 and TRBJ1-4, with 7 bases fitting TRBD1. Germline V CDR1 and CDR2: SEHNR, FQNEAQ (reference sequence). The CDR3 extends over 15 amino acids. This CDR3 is CASNLGGAGGEKLFF. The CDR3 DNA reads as TGTGCCAGCAACTTAGGGGGGGCAGGGGGTGAAAAACTGTTTTTT.

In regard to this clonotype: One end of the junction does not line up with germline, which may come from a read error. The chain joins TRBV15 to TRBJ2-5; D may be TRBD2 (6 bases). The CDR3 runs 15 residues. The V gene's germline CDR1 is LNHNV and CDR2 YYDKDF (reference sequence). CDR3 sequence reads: CATSRAGRTGELLVF. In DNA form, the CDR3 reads TGTGCCACCAGCAGAGCAGGGAGGACCGGGGAGCTGTTGGTCTTC.

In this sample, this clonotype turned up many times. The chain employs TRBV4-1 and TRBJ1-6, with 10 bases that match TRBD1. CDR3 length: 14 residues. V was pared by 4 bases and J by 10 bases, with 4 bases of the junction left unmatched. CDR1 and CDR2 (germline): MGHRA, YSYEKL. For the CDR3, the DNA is TGCGCCAGCAGCCGAGGACAGGGGGGATCACCCCTCCACTTT. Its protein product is CASSRGQGGSPLHF.

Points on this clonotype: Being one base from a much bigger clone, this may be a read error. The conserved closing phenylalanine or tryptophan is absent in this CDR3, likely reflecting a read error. Here the CDR3 DNA reads TGTGCCAGCAGCGCTAGGGGCAGGGGAGAGACCCAGTACCTC. It encodes CASSARGRGETQYL. The chain couples TRBV7-9 to TRBJ2-5; D is perhaps TRBD1 (6 bases). Looked up from germline, CDR1 is SEHNR and CDR2 is FQNEAQ (reference sequence). The length of the CDR3 is 14 residues. V lost 5 bases and J 4 bases, leaving 14 bases between the germline ends.

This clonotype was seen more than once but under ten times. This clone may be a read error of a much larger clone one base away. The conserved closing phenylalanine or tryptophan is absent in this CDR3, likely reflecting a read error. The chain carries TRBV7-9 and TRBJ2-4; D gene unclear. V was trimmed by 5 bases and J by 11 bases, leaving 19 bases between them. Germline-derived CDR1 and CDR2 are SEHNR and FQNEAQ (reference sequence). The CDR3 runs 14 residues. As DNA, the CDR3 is TGTGCCAGCAGCCTCGCCAATCCTGGCAAGGTTCAGTACCTC. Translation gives CASSLANPGKVQYL.

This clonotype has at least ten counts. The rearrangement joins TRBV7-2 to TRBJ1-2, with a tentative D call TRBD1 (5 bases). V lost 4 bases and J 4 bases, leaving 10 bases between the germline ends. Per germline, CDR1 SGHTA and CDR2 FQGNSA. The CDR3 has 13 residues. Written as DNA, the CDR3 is TGTGCCAGCAGCTGGGACCCAGGCTATGGCTACACCTTC. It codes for CASSWDPGYGYTF.

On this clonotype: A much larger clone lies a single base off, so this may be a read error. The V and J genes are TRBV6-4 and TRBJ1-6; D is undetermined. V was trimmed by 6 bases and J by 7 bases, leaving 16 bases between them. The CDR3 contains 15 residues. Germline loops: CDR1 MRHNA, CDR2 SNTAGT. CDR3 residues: CASSPLGSPNSPLHF. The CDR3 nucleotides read TGTGCCAGCAGCCCCTTAGGAAGCCCCAATTCACCCCTCCACTTT.